Below are 32 T cell receptor beta chains sequenced from a single sample in a study of early T cells in non-severe SARS-CoV-2 infection. TCRdb independently ran MiXCR on the 5' RACE reads; one entry per CDR3 protein. The sample has 20,000 to 25,000 distinct CDR3 sequences; roughly 4.7% are singletons. The sample was whole blood. These TCRs come from an adult who was a healthcare worker with PCR-confirmed SARS-CoV-2 infection or an uninfected control (not recorded which).

This clonotype appeared many times. The chain employs TRBV14 and TRBJ1-2, with D possibly matching TRBD1 (6 bases). Looked up from germline, CDR1 is SGHDN and CDR2 is FVKESK. The V end lost 0 bases, the J end lost 2 bases, and 10 bases lay between the germline ends. This CDR3 is built from 15 residues. CDR3 sequence reads: CASSQDLGGNYGYTF. In DNA form, the CDR3 reads TGTGCCAGCAGCCAAGATCTAGGGGGGAACTATGGCTACACCTTC.

At least ten counts were recorded for this clonotype. This sequence joins TRBV7-9 and TRBJ1-1; 7 bases are a match to TRBD1. J lost 3 bases, V lost 1 base, and 2 bases had no gene match. CDR1 is SEHNR, CDR2 FQNEAQ, per germline (reference sequence). The CDR3 sequence is 14 residues long. The CDR3 reads CASSLGQGDTEAFF. The CDR3 DNA reads TGTGCCAGCAGCTTAGGACAGGGTGACACTGAAGCTTTCTTT. The full variable domain, in which reference TRBV7-9 and TRBJ1-1 provide the parts outside the CDR3, is DTGVSQNPRHKITKRGQNVTFRCDPISEHNRLYWYRQTLGQGPEFLTYFQNEAQLEKSRLLSDRFSAERPKGSFSTLEIQRTEQGDSAMYLCASSLGQGDTEAFFGQGTRLTVV.

Details on this clonotype: A clone one base away is much larger, so this may be a read error. The chain employs TRBV11-2 and TRBJ2-5; 7 nucleotides match TRBD1. This CDR3 region has 14 residues. CDR1 and CDR2 from the germline V gene are SGHAT and FQNNGV. This chain's CDR3 is CANSLNRGGETQYF. CDR3 coding DNA: TGTGCCAACAGCCTGAACAGGGGCGGGGAGACCCAGTACTTC.

This clonotype showed up many times. The rearrangement joins TRBV6-5 to TRBJ2-2; D unresolved. This CDR3 has 16 amino acids. Trimming pared 2 bases from V and 2 bases from J, leaving 12 bases between. Germline loops: CDR1 MNHEY, CDR2 SVGAGI. The CDR3 loop is CASSYPPTRNTGELFF. CDR3 DNA: TGTGCCAGCAGTTACCCCCCAACAAGAAACACCGGGGAGCTGTTTTTT.

The chain uses TRBV10-3 and TRBJ1-6; 8 positions match TRBD1. V was clipped by 6 bases and J by 8 bases; unmatched bases: 9. This CDR3 has 15 residues. Germline V gene data show CDR1 as ENHRY and CDR2 as SYGVKD. The CDR3 loop is CAIRGTGLLDSPLHF. Here the CDR3 DNA reads TGTGCCATCAGAGGGACAGGTTTGTTGGATTCACCCCTCCACTTT.

The J gene is TRBJ2-7, the V gene TRBV10-3; D is unresolved. Germline assignment: CDR1 ENHRY and CDR2 SYGVKD. This CDR3 is 11 amino acids long. V was pared by 11 bases and J by 5 bases, with 13 bases between. The CDR3 DNA reads as TGTGCCTCCCTCGATTCCCACGAGCAGTACTTC. Translated, it gives CASLDSHEQYF.

This clonotype was seen at least ten times. This chain links TRBV7-3 with TRBJ2-5, with 7 positions matching TRBD1. The CDR3 loop spans 16 amino acids. Germline CDR1 reads SGHTA; CDR2 reads FQGTGA. Germline trimming cut 2 bases from V and 4 bases from J; bases unmatched to any gene: 10. CDR3 sequence (DNA): TGTGCCAGCAGCTTAGGACAGGATAAACACCGAGAGACCCAGTACTTC. Translation gives CASSLGQDKHRETQYF.

In its sample, this clonotype was seen a few times. This rearrangement joins TRBV19 to TRBJ1-1; D unresolved. Trimming stripped 5 bases from V and 1 base from J, with 8 bases between. This CDR3 has 13 amino acids. Germline V gene sequence: CDR1 LNHDA, CDR2 SQIVND (reference sequence). The CDR3 protein is CASSFSENTEAFF. The DNA of the CDR3 is TGTGCCAGTAGTTTCAGTGAGAACACTGAAGCTTTCTTT.

The table lists this clonotype with many counts. The rearrangement joins TRBV15 to TRBJ1-1; D is uncertain. The CDR3 spans 13 residues. The V gene lost 3 bases and the J gene lost 1 base, with 6 bases spanning the gap. Germline assignment: CDR1 LNHNV and CDR2 YYDKDF (reference sequence). In DNA, the CDR3 is TGTGCCACCAGCAGGGCCCAGAACACTGAAGCTTTCTTT. Residues: CATSRAQNTEAFF.

Many counts were recorded for this clonotype. V is TRBV7-2 and J is TRBJ1-1, with D hard to call. V lost 5 bases and J 3 bases, leaving 13 bases between the germline ends. Germline assignment: CDR1 SGHTA and CDR2 FQGNSA. The CDR3 length is 14 residues. The CDR3 nucleotides are TGTGCCAGCAGCCCCGCCACCCTGTACACTGAAGCTTTCTTT. Residues: CASSPATLYTEAFF.

This clonotype was observed at least ten times. The rearrangement joins TRBV18 to TRBJ1-2; D unclear. This CDR3 region has 15 residues. Germline values: CDR1 KGHSH, CDR2 LQKENI. Trimming took 4 bases from V and 4 from J, leaving 16 bases between them. This CDR3 reads CASSLTGEKVYGYTF. In DNA, the CDR3 is TGTGCCAGCTCACTGACGGGAGAAAAGGTCTATGGCTACACCTTC.

Sample share makes this clonotype medium-sized. J is TRBJ1-1 and V is TRBV20-1, with a weak D call TRBD1 (5 bases). This CDR3 is built from 15 residues. Germline loops: CDR1 DFQATT, CDR2 SNEGSKA (reference sequence). Trimming removed 4 bases at V and 0 bases at J, with 15 bases between. CDR3 nucleotide sequence: TGCAGTGCTACGGACGTTCGGGGGATGAACACTGAAGCTTTCTTT. Translated: CSATDVRGMNTEAFF.

This clonotype has at least ten counts. The genes are TRBV7-8 and TRBJ1-2; the D is unclear. Germline V gene lookup returns CDR1 SGHVS and CDR2 FQNEAQ. This CDR3 region has 12 residues. V was pared by 0 bases and J by 5 bases, with 4 bases between. CDR3 loop: CASSLAEYGYTF. The CDR3 DNA is TGTGCCAGCAGCTTAGCAGAATATGGCTACACCTTC.

This clonotype was recorded many times. The V call is TRBV21-1, the J call TRBJ1-2. TRBV21-1 is recorded as a pseudogene. The CDR3 spans 16 residues. CDR3 nucleotide sequence: TGTGCCAGCAGCCTTCCGGCGGAAAAGAAAACAAGAACTTACACCTTC. Encoded protein: CASSLPAEKKTRTYTF.

Comments on this clonotype: Just one base apart from a much larger clone, this may be a read error. The chain couples TRBV10-3 to TRBJ2-2, with D possibly matching TRBD1 (5 bases). Trimming took off 4 bases at V and 3 bases at J, with 12 bases between the two ends. CDR1 ENHRY and CDR2 SYGVKD come from the germline V gene. The CDR3 runs 15 residues. The CDR3 region has the DNA TGTGCCATCAGTGGTCCGGGCAGGGACACCGGGGAGCTGTTTTTT. It yields the protein CAISGPGRDTGELFF.

By its share, this clonotype is medium-sized. The chain combines TRBV5-5 with TRBJ2-6; D perhaps matches TRBD1 (6 bases). V lost 0 bases and J lost 0, with 7 bases in between. Per the germline V gene, CDR1 is SGHKS and CDR2 is YYEKEE (reference sequence). The CDR3 spans 16 residues. The CDR3 spells CASSLDRDSGANVLTF. As DNA, the CDR3 is TGTGCCAGCAGCTTGGACAGGGACTCTGGGGCCAACGTCCTGACTTTC. Full variable domain (outside the CDR3, taken from reference TRBV5-5 and TRBJ2-6): DAGVTQSPTHLIKTRGQQVTLRCSPISGHKSVSWYQQVLGQGPQFIFQYYEKEERGRGNFPDRFSARQFPNYSSELNVNALLLGDSALYLCASSLDRDSGANVLTFGAGSRLTVL.

This clonotype was observed many times. V gene TRBV20-1 combines with J gene TRBJ1-6; D is ambiguous. Trimming cost V 5 bases and J 5 bases, with 10 bases left between them. Germline CDR1 and CDR2: DFQATT and SNEGSKA (reference sequence). The CDR3 spans 13 residues. CDR3 in amino acids: CSAGEGNNSPLHF. As DNA, the CDR3 is TGCAGTGCTGGGGAGGGTAATAATTCACCCCTCCACTTT.

This clonotype is deemed medium-sized. The rearrangement joins TRBV19 to TRBJ2-1; no clear D. This CDR3 has 16 amino acids. Germline CDR1 and CDR2: LNHDA and SQIVND (reference sequence). Trimming left V 1 base short and J 0 bases short, with 10 bases between. CDR3 nucleotides: TGTGCCAGTAGTATAGTTGGAACCCGCTCCTACAATGAGCAGTTCTTC. Translated: CASSIVGTRSYNEQFF. The full variable domain, with the rest looked up from reference TRBV19 and TRBJ2-1, is DGGITQSPKYLFRKEGQNVTLSCEQNLNHDAMYWYRQDPGQGLRLIYYSQIVNDFQKGDIAEGYSVSREKKESFPLTVTSAQKNPTAFYLCASSIVGTRSYNEQFFGPGTRLTVL.

The J gene is TRBJ2-3, the V gene TRBV27; 8 nucleotides match TRBD1. J gave up 4 bases and V 4 bases, and 13 bases lay outside the gene matches. The CDR3 runs to 17 residues. CDR1 is MNHEY, CDR2 SMNVEV, per germline (reference sequence). The CDR3 reads CASSSPPWDRPSDTQYF. CDR3 bases: TGTGCCAGCAGTTCCCCCCCTTGGGACAGGCCCTCAGATACGCAGTATTTT.

This CDR3 reads CSAIDRGRETQYF. DNA of the CDR3: TGCAGTGCTATAGACAGGGGCAGAGAGACCCAGTACTTC. This rearrangement joins TRBV20-1 to TRBJ2-5, with 8 bases lining up with TRBD1. Germline loops: CDR1 DFQATT, CDR2 SNEGSKA (reference sequence). V shed 4 bases and J 4 bases; nucleotides not matched to a gene: 5. The CDR3 sequence is 13 residues long.

This clonotype was seen a handful of times. This sequence joins TRBV29-1 and TRBJ2-5; maybe TRBD2 (6 bases). CDR3 length: 15 amino acids. Germline CDR1 SQVTM, CDR2 ANQGSEA. The germline V and J ends were trimmed by 3 bases and 3 bases, with 17 bases remaining between them. The CDR3 nucleotides are TGCAGCGTTGATAGGAGCCTAGCGATAGAAGAGACCCAGTACTTC. It specifies CSVDRSLAIEETQYF.

This clonotype was counted ten times or more. The chain employs TRBV7-6 and TRBJ2-1, with D unresolved. The CDR3 covers 14 residues. Trimming pared 5 bases from V and 0 bases from J, leaving 8 bases between. CDR1 and CDR2 (germline): SGHVS, FNYEAQ. CDR3 protein: CASSTTASYNEQFF. The CDR3 nucleotides read TGTGCCAGCAGCACTACAGCCTCCTACAATGAGCAGTTCTTC.

This clonotype was picked up many times. The chain joins TRBV20-1 to TRBJ2-1; the D gene could be TRBD1 or TRBD2 (5 bases each). V dropped 6 bases and J dropped 5 bases, with 14 bases sitting between them. The CDR3 extends over 13 amino acids. Per germline, CDR1 DFQATT and CDR2 SNEGSKA (reference sequence). The CDR3 DNA sequence: TGCAGTGCCACCTGGCAGGGAGACAATGAGCAGTTCTTC. Protein: CSATWQGDNEQFF.

This clonotype has at least ten counts. The chain couples TRBV29-1 to TRBJ2-7, with unresolved D. This CDR3 has 12 amino acids. Germline V gene data show CDR1 as SQVTM and CDR2 as ANQGSEA. Trimming left V 3 bases short and J 3 bases short, with 9 bases between. The CDR3, as DNA: TGCAGCGTTGAGGTAGCCGACTACGAGCAGTACTTC. Translating gives CSVEVADYEQYF.

This clonotype has ten or more counts. The rearrangement uses TRBV15 and TRBJ2-7; perhaps TRBD1 as D (6 bases). Trimming cost V 4 bases and J 1 base, with 11 bases left between them. Germline-derived CDR1 and CDR2 are LNHNV and YYDKDF (reference sequence). This CDR3 spans 14 amino acids. The CDR3 loop reads CATSKDRQSYEQYF. The CDR3 nucleotides are TGTGCCACCAGCAAAGACAGGCAGTCCTACGAGCAGTACTTC.

This clonotype came up a few times. The chain uses TRBV7-9 and TRBJ1-2, with D unclear. The germline V gene encodes CDR1 SEHNR and CDR2 FQNEAQ (reference sequence). This CDR3 has 13 residues. The V gene lost 2 bases and the J gene lost 1 base, with 5 bases spanning the gap. This CDR3 is CASSLLDNYGYTF. DNA for the CDR3: TGTGCCAGCAGCTTATTGGATAACTATGGCTACACCTTC.

In its sample, this clonotype was seen many times. The V gene is TRBV4-1, the J gene TRBJ2-1; a weak D match, TRBD2 (5 bases). Trimming took 0 bases from V and 0 from J, leaving 9 bases between them. The CDR3 contains 16 residues. CDR1 is MGHRA, CDR2 YSYEKL, per germline. The CDR3 coding sequence is TGCGCCAGCAGCCAAGATAACCGGGGCTCCTACAATGAGCAGTTCTTC. This encodes CASSQDNRGSYNEQFF.

This clonotype was recorded many times. The rearrangement joins TRBV30 to TRBJ1-4; no reliable D call. The CDR3 covers 12 residues. In germline, CDR1 is GTSNPN, CDR2 SVGIG (reference sequence). The CDR3 region has the DNA TGTGCTGGAGGCCAGCGGAATGAAAAACTGTTTTTT. Translated, it gives CAGGQRNEKLFF.

Ten or more counts support this clonotype. The chain couples TRBV5-4 to TRBJ1-4; D is unresolved. V lost 0 bases, J lost 8 bases, and 11 bases lay in between. There are 14 residues in the CDR3. Germline V gives CDR1 SGHNT, CDR2 YYREEE (reference sequence). In DNA form, the CDR3 reads TGTGCCAGCAGCTTGGCGGGTTATCGGGAAAAACTGTTTTTT. Protein: CASSLAGYREKLFF.

This clonotype was counted ten times or more. This sequence joins TRBV10-1 and TRBJ2-7; D is perhaps TRBD2 (5 bases). The CDR3 loop spans 13 amino acids. CDR1 and CDR2 from the germline V gene are WNHNN and SYGVQD (reference sequence). The V end lost 4 bases, the J end lost 3 bases, and 10 bases lay between the germline ends. CDR3: CASSGVGGYEQYF. The CDR3 DNA is TGCGCCAGCAGTGGAGTTGGAGGCTACGAGCAGTACTTC.

This clonotype has ten or more counts. V gene TRBV4-3 combines with J gene TRBJ1-2; no reliable D call. The V gene's germline CDR1 is LGHNA and CDR2 YSLEER. This CDR3 contains 13 residues. Trimming stripped 1 base from V and 8 bases from J, with 11 bases between. The CDR3 DNA sequence: TGCGCCAGCAGCCAAGTTAGCGGGGAGGGCTACACCTTC. Its protein product is CASSQVSGEGYTF.

This clonotype was seen repeatedly, ten times or more. The chain joins TRBV20-1 to TRBJ1-6; D not certain. Trimming took 2 bases from V and 7 from J, leaving 12 bases between them. Germline CDR1 and CDR2: DFQATT and SNEGSKA (reference sequence). This CDR3 contains 14 residues. CDR3 coding DNA: TGCAGTGCTAGAAAGGCAGCCAGAAATTCACCCCTCCACTTT. It specifies CSARKAARNSPLHF.